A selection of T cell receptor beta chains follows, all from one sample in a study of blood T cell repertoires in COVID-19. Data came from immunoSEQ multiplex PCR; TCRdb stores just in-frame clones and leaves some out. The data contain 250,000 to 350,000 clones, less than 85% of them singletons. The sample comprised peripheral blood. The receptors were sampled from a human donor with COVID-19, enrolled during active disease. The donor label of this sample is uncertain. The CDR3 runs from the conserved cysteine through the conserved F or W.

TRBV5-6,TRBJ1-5,CASSLDRGNQPQHF
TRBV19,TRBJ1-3,CASSSDRVSGNTIYF
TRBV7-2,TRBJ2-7,CASSLVGQTSYEQYF
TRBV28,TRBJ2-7,CASSPPPPGQGYF
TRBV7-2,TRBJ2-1,CASSLGTLADNYNEQFF
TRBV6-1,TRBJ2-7,CASSDPSSPYEQYF
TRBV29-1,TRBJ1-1,CSVEVNSNTEAFF
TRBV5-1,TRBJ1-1,CASSLESRWGQGAANTEAFF
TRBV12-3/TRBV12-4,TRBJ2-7,CASTSTAAYEQYF
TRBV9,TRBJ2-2,CASSVVPTNTGELFF
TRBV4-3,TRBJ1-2,CASSQAVALLAYGYTF
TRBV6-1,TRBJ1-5,CASSETGSYSNQPQHF
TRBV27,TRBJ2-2,CASSLNRGQNTGELFF
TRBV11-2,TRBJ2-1,CASARSGEQFF
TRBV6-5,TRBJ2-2,CASMEGSTGELFF
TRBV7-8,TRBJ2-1,CASSLAPGSSYNEQFF
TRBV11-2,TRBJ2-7,CASSLGGSYEQYF